This entry describes one T cell receptor beta chain. Described treatment: around 19 received Ad26.COV2.S at low or high dose, single or two shots; 5 received placebo; per-sample allocation not given. Specimen acquisition occurred on day 63 following the initial vaccine or placebo injection. The data are from a study of Ad26.COV2.S vaccination and SARS-CoV-2 variants. The CDR3 loop spans 16 amino acids. The V gene lost 4 bases and the J gene lost 0 bases, with 16 bases spanning the gap. CDR1 is GTSNPN and CDR2 is SVGIG in the germline V gene (reference sequence). Profiling relied on immunoSEQ multiplex PCR, and the TCRdb table lists in-frame clones only, not all of them. The sample consists of about 350,000 clones, roughly 85% of them appearing once.

The receptor's source is a person between 18 and 59 years old who received the Ad26.COV2.S COVID-19 vaccine or a placebo. The gene calls are TRBV30 and TRBJ1-5, with D possibly being TRBD1 (5 bases). This material consisted of peripheral blood, taken in a trial of Ad26.COV2.S vaccine versus placebo. CDR3 region: CAWTPGEVYSNQPQHF. The CDR3 coding sequence is TGTGCCTGGACCCCGGGGGAAGTTTATAGCAATCAGCCCCAGCATTTT.